The entry below describes one T cell receptor (beta chain). Each CDR3 protein gets one entry after TCRdb re-called the RT-PCR reads with MiXCR. The data contain about 540,000 distinct CDR3 sequences, 20% to 25% of them seen just once; the ten biggest clones take up approximately 3%. The source of the sample is a study of response to subunit inactivated influenza vaccine. The CDR3 covers 15 residues. V dropped 0 bases and J dropped 7 bases, with 13 bases sitting between them. From germline, CDR1 is SGHDT and CDR2 YYEEEE. These data were also reused for a study on T cells expressing NK-cell markers. That publication notes: Scientists made TCR beta cDNA using 5'RACE template switching with UMIs. The study sequenced eight donors, seven HCMV-seropositive and one seronegative.

The chain couples TRBV5-6 to TRBJ2-2; D may be TRBD1 (5 bases). The sequencing used CD4+ T cells sorted from PBMCs, collected about 12 days after vaccination. The clonotype comes from a man between 50 and 59 years old who received an inactivated influenza vaccine. The CDR3 nucleotides read TGTGCCAGCAGCTTGGGGCCCAGGGCAGGCGGGGAGCTGTTTTTT. This gives the protein CASSLGPRAGGELFF.